This T cell receptor beta chain was captured in a study of control samples from healthy donors and cancer patients. Some clones are missing from TCRdb's copy, which holds only in-frame ones; the method was immunoSEQ multiplex PCR. In the table there are about 39,000 clones, roughly 80% of which are singletons. The germline gives CDR1 WNHNN, CDR2 SYGVQD (reference sequence). The length of the CDR3 is 15 residues. The trim removed 5 bases at V and 2 bases at J, leaving 6 bases unmatched. The clonotype was recovered from a man aged 55-75 years in good health. This chain joins TRBV10-1 and TRBJ2-7; 10 bases are a match to TRBD2. The sequenced material came from blood. The CDR3, as DNA: TGCGCCAGCAGTTCTACTAGCGGGGACCCCTACGAGCAGTACTTC. The encoded protein is CASSSTSGDPYEQYF.